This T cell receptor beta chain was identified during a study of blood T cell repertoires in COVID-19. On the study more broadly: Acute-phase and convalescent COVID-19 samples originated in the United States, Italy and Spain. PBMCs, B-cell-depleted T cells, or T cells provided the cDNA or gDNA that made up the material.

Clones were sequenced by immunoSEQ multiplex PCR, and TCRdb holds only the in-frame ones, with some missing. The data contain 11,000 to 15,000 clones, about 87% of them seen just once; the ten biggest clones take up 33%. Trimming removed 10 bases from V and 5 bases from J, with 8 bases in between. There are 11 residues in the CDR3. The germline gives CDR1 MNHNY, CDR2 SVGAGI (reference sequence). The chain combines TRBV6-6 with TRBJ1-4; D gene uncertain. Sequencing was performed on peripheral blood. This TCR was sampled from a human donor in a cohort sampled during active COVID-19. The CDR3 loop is CATSQNEKLFF. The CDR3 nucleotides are TGTGCCACATCCCAAAATGAAAAACTGTTTTTT.